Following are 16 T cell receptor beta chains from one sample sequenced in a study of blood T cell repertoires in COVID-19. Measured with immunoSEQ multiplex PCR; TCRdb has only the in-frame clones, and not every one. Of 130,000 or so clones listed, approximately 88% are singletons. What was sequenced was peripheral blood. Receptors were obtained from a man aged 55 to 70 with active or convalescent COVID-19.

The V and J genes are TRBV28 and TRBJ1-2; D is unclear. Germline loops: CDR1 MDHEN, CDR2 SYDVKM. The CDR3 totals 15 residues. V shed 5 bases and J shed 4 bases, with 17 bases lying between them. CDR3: CASSPPNQEFYGYTF. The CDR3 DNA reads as TGTGCCAGCAGTCCCCCGAATCAAGAGTTCTATGGCTACACCTTC.

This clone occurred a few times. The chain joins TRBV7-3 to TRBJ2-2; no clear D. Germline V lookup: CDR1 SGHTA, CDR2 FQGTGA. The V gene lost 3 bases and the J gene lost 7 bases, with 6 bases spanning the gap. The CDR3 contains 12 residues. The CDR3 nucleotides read TGTGCCAGCAGCTTCCCGGGCGGGGAGCTGTTTTTT. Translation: CASSFPGGELFF.

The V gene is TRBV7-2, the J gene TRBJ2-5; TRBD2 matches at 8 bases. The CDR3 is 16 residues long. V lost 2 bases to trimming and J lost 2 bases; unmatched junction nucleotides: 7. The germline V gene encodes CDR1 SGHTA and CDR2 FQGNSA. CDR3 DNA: TGTGCCAGCAGCTTAACGGGCGGGGGGTCACAAGAGACCCAGTACTTC. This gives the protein CASSLTGGGSQETQYF.

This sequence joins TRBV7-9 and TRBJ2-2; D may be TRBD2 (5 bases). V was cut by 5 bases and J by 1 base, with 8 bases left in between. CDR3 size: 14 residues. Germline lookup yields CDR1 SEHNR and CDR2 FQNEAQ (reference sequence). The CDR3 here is CASSLRENTGELFF. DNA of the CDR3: TGTGCCAGCAGCCTCCGGGAGAACACCGGGGAGCTGTTTTTT.

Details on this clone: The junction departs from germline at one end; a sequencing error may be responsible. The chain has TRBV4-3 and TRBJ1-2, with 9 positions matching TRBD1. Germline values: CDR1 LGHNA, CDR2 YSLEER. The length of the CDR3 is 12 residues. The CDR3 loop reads CASSHGQGRSIF. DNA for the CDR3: TGCGCCAGCAGCCATGGACAGGGGCGGTCGATCTTC.

The CDR3 is CASSLHRGITEAFF. DNA of the CDR3: TGTGCCAGCAGCCTCCACAGGGGCATAACTGAAGCTTTCTTT. The V gene is TRBV6-5, the J gene TRBJ1-1; 7 bases align to TRBD1. V lost 6 bases, J lost 5 bases, and 9 bases stayed unmatched. This CDR3 contains 14 residues. From germline, CDR1 is MNHEY and CDR2 SVGAGI.

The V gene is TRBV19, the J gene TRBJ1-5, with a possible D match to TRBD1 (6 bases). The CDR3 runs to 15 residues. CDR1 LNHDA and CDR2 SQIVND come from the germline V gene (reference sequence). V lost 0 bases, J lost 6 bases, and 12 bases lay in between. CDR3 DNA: TGTGCCAGTAGTATAGAAACAGGGTCAGGTCAGCCCCAGCATTTT. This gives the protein CASSIETGSGQPQHF.

The CDR3 sequence is CASSASGGGTDTQYF. The DNA of the CDR3 is TGTGCCAGCAGTGCCAGTGGGGGGGGAACAGATACGCAGTATTTT. The chain has TRBV6-4 and TRBJ2-3; 7 bases are shared with TRBD2. The V segment lost 4 bases and the J segment 3 bases; nucleotides outside the gene matches: 7. CDR3 size: 15 residues. In germline, CDR1 is MRHNA, CDR2 SNTAGT.

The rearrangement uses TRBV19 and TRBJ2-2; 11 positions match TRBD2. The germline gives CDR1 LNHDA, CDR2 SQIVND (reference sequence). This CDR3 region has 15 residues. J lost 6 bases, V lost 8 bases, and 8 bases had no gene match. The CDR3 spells CASLAGGPGAGELFF. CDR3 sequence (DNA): TGTGCCAGTTTAGCGGGAGGGCCCGGGGCCGGGGAGCTGTTTTTT.

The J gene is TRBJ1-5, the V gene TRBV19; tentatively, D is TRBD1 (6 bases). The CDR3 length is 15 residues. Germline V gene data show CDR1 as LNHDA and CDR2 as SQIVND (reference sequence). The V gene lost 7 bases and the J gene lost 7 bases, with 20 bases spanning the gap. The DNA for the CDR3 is TGTGCCAGTACCCACAGCAGTGGGGGCGGCCAGCCCCAGCATTTT. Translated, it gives CASTHSSGGGQPQHF.

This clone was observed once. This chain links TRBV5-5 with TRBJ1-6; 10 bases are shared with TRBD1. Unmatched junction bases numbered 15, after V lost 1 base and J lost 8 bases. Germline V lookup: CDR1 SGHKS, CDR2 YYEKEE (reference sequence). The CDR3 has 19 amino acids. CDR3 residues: CASSLKDRGLWVLDSPLHF. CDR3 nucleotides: TGTGCCAGCAGCTTGAAAGACAGGGGGCTCTGGGTTCTAGATTCACCCCTCCACTTT.

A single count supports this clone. The CDR3 region has the DNA TGTGCCAGCAGCTTAAACAGGGCAGCTTCCCAAGAGACCCAGTACTTC. Its protein product is CASSLNRAASQETQYF. This chain uses TRBV9 with TRBJ2-5, with D possibly being TRBD1 (6 bases). Looked up from germline, CDR1 is SGDLS and CDR2 is YYNGEE. The CDR3 has 16 residues. Trimming took 4 bases from V and 1 from J, leaving 17 bases between them.

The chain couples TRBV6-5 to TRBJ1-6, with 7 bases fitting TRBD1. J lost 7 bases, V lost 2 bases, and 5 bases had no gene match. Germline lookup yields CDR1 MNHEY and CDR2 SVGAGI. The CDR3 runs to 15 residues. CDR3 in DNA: TGTGCCAGCAGTTACCGGGACAGTGCAAATTCACCCCTCCACTTT. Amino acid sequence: CASSYRDSANSPLHF.

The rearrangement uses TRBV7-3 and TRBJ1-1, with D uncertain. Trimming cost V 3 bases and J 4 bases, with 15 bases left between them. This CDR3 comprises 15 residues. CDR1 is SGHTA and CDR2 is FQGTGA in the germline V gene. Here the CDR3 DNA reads TGTGCCAGCAGCTTGTCACGGCGGGGAGGCACTGAAGCTTTCTTT. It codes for CASSLSRRGGTEAFF.

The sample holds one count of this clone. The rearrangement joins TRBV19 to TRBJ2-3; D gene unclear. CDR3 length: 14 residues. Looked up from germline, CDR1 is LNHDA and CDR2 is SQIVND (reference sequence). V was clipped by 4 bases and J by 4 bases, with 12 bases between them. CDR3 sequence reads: CASSSALPPDTQYF. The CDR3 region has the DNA TGTGCCAGTAGTAGCGCACTCCCCCCAGATACGCAGTATTTT.

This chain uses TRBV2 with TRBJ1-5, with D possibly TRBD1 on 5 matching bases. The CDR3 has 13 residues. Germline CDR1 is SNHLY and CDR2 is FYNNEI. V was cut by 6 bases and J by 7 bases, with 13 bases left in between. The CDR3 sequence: CASRGGTGQPQHF. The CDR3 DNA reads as TGTGCCAGCAGGGGGGGGACGGGACAGCCCCAGCATTTT.